This T cell receptor beta chain was sequenced during a study of blood T cells in healthy people across ages. Through a sample-barcoded 5' primer and a J-beta primer mix, a second PCR was run for roughly 6 to 12 cycles. TCRdb itself ran the 5' RACE reads through MiXCR, one entry per CDR3 protein. The data hold roughly 2 million distinct CDR3 sequences, with just under 50% observed a single time. This clonotype was seen many times. This receptor was taken from a woman aged 40 to 49 in good health. Sequencing was done on a sample of blood.

The CDR3 coding sequence is TGTGCCAGCAGAGGACAGGGGAGGTCCTACGAGCAGTACTTC. Encoded protein: CASRGQGRSYEQYF. The J gene is TRBJ2-7, the V gene TRBV6-2 or TRBV6-3; 9 positions match TRBD1. Germline loops: CDR1 MNHEY, CDR2 SVGEGT. The CDR3 loop spans 14 amino acids. Germline trimming cut 6 bases from V and 1 base from J; bases unmatched to any gene: 4.